What follows are 5 T cell receptor beta chains derived from one specimen sequenced in a study of cytomegalovirus exposure and HLA in healthy donors. PCR amplification relied on 60 Vbeta primers (plus 13 Jbeta primers). The method was immunoSEQ multiplex PCR; TCRdb's version includes in-frame clones alone and lacks a portion of them. The data hold roughly 140,000 clones, with roughly 80% observed a single time. Sequencing was carried out using PBMCs. These TCRs come from a middle-aged man in good health and CMV-seropositive.

The DNA for the CDR3 is TGTGCCAGCTCACCACCGGCCAGGGGCGAGCAGTACTTC. Translation gives CASSPPARGEQYF. The chain joins TRBV18 to TRBJ2-7, with a possible D match to TRBD1 (6 bases). The CDR3 totals 13 residues. Germline CDR1 is KGHSH and CDR2 is LQKENI. V was pared by 0 bases and J by 6 bases, with 9 bases between.

CDR3 residues: CASSLLIPRGLGEKLFF. The CDR3 DNA follows: TGTGCCAGCAGCTTGCTTATCCCCAGGGGGCTGGGTGAAAAACTGTTTTTT. The rearrangement joins TRBV5-6 to TRBJ1-4; 8 positions match TRBD1. J gave up 7 bases and V 1 base, and 12 bases lay outside the gene matches. Germline-derived CDR1 and CDR2 are SGHDT and YYEEEE. The CDR3 has 17 amino acids.

A few counts support this clone. The chain has TRBV6-6 and TRBJ1-1; D is unresolved. The CDR3 loop spans 11 amino acids. Germline V gene sequence: CDR1 MNHNY, CDR2 SVGAGI (reference sequence). Trimming took 8 bases from V and 6 from J, leaving 10 bases between them. CDR3 bases: TGTGCCAGCGGCCCACCGTCTGAAGCTTTCTTT. Translated, it gives CASGPPSEAFF.

This clone was observed a handful of times. This sequence joins TRBV5-5 and TRBJ2-4; possible D gene TRBD2, 7 bases. This CDR3 contains 13 residues. V dropped 3 bases and J dropped 8 bases, with 12 bases sitting between them. In germline, CDR1 is SGHKS, CDR2 YYEKEE (reference sequence). CDR3 amino acids: CASSSRGGDIQYF. In DNA form, the CDR3 reads TGTGCCAGCAGCTCCAGGGGAGGGGACATTCAGTACTTC.

This chain connects TRBV5-6 to TRBJ2-7; 9 nucleotides match TRBD2. Germline V lookup: CDR1 SGHDT, CDR2 YYEEEE. V lost 4 bases, J lost 0 bases, and 5 bases stayed unmatched. The CDR3 runs to 15 residues. This CDR3 reads CASSMLAGDSYEQYF. CDR3 DNA sequence: TGTGCCAGCAGCATGTTAGCGGGAGACTCCTACGAGCAGTACTTC.